The text below deals with one TCR beta chain. The method was immunoSEQ multiplex PCR; TCRdb's version includes in-frame clones alone and lacks a portion of them. Of 100,000 to 110,000 clones listed, 80% to 95% are singletons. This specimen comes from a study of T cell changes during pregnancy in multiple sclerosis. Looked up from germline, CDR1 is SNHLY and CDR2 is FYNNEI. Trimming cost V 6 bases and J 3 bases, with 11 bases left between them. The CDR3 sequence is 14 residues long. The rearrangement joins TRBV2 to TRBJ2-2; D is possibly TRBD2 (5 bases). This specimen was peripheral blood, taken after pregnancy. This clonotype originated in a female donor with multiple sclerosis, enrolled in a pregnancy study. The CDR3 DNA sequence: TGTGCCAGCAGGAGGACTGACCACACCGGGGAGCTGTTTTTT. Translating it yields CASRRTDHTGELFF. The full variable domain, in which reference TRBV2 and TRBJ2-2 provide the parts outside the CDR3, is EPEVTQTPSHQVTQMGQEVILRCVPISNHLYFYWYRQILGQKVEFLVSFYNNEISEKSEIFDDQFSVERPDGSNFTLKIRSTKLEDSAMYFCASRRTDHTGELFFGEGSRLTVL.